This entry lists 26 T cell receptor beta chains sequenced from one sample in a study of PD-1 blockade in classical Hodgkin lymphoma. Using immunoSEQ multiplex PCR, the repertoire was profiled, and TCRdb retains in-frame clones only, with some absent. This table holds around 25,000 clones, roughly 88% found once. Time point given: cycle 4 day 1 (C4D1), after around six weeks of nivolumab. Relapses following autologous stem cell transplantation were seen in all patients, with brentuximab vedotin exposure varying. The sample in question was peripheral blood mononuclear cells (PBMCs), obtained before the fourth cycle of nivolumab. Source of these receptors: a human donor with classical Hodgkin lymphoma.

The J gene is TRBJ1-2, the V gene TRBV5-4; D is uncertain. The germline gives CDR1 SGHNT, CDR2 YYREEE (reference sequence). This CDR3 has 13 amino acids. Trimming shortened V by 0 bases and J by 7 bases, and 10 bases separated the two germline ends. CDR3 protein: CASSLGTAVGYTF. The DNA of the CDR3 is TGTGCCAGCAGCTTGGGGACGGCCGTTGGCTACACCTTC.

This clone was counted once. This chain connects TRBV5-4 to TRBJ2-4, with 10 bases aligning to TRBD2. V was pared by 3 bases and J by 2 bases, with 8 bases of the junction left unmatched. Per the germline V gene, CDR1 is SGHNT and CDR2 is YYREEE (reference sequence). The CDR3 spans 17 residues. The CDR3 region is CASSSPTSGDPKNIQYF. The CDR3 region has the DNA TGTGCCAGCAGCTCCCCCACTAGCGGGGACCCCAAAAACATTCAGTACTTC.

The chain uses TRBV7-9 and TRBJ1-2; D remains unclear. The germline V gene encodes CDR1 SEHNR and CDR2 FQNEAQ (reference sequence). V lost 1 base, J lost 5 bases, and 11 bases lay in between. CDR3 length: 14 residues. The CDR3 region has the DNA TGTGCCAGCAGCTTAGGGTTGGACGGATATGGCTACACCTTC. Its protein product is CASSLGLDGYGYTF.

This chain uses TRBV29-1 with TRBJ2-2; 7 bases are a match to TRBD1. The trim removed 4 bases at V and 1 base at J, leaving 0 bases unmatched. Germline loops: CDR1 SQVTM, CDR2 ANQGSEA. The CDR3 is 13 residues long. CDR3: CSVGTGNTGELFF. The CDR3, as DNA: TGCAGCGTTGGGACAGGGAACACCGGGGAGCTGTTTTTT.

This clone was seen a few times. Other DNA sequences within the sample encode an identical CDR3. The chain is built from TRBV6-6 and TRBJ1-5; tentatively, D is TRBD1 (5 bases). Deletions cut 2 bases from V and 7 bases from J, with 9 bases between. CDR1 is MNHNY, CDR2 SVGAGI, per germline (reference sequence). The CDR3 sequence is 13 residues long. CDR3 protein: CASSYGRDQPQHF. The CDR3 nucleotides read TGTGCCAGCAGTTACGGCAGGGACCAGCCCCAGCATTTT.

The gene calls are TRBV5-4 and TRBJ2-1; 12 nucleotides match TRBD2. CDR3 length: 15 amino acids. Germline CDR1 is SGHNT and CDR2 is YYREEE (reference sequence). The trim removed 2 bases at V and 8 bases at J, leaving 5 bases unmatched. The CDR3 here is CASSFPSGGDDEQFF. CDR3 in DNA: TGTGCCAGCAGCTTTCCTAGCGGGGGGGACGATGAGCAGTTCTTC.

This chain joins TRBV9 and TRBJ2-3; TRBD2 matches 10 bases. Germline loops: CDR1 SGDLS, CDR2 YYNGEE. The trim removed 5 bases at V and 2 bases at J, leaving 11 bases unmatched. The length of the CDR3 is 17 residues. CDR3 DNA: TGTGCCAGCAGTCCGGGGGGACTAGCGAGGTTCACAGATACGCAGTATTTT. It codes for CASSPGGLARFTDTQYF.

The chain is built from TRBV5-1 and TRBJ1-2; 7 positions agree with TRBD1. V was clipped by 0 bases and J by 3 bases; unmatched bases: 2. Germline V gives CDR1 SGHRS, CDR2 YFSETQ. The CDR3 runs 14 residues. The CDR3 DNA reads as TGCGCCAGCAGCTTGGTCACAGGGGACTATGGCTACACCTTC. Its translation: CASSLVTGDYGYTF.

The CDR3 region has the DNA TGTGCCAGCAGCTTGGTGGGGGTTAGCACAGATACGCAGTATTTT. Its translation: CASSLVGVSTDTQYF. The rearrangement joins TRBV5-4 to TRBJ2-3, with D perhaps matching TRBD1 or TRBD2 (5 bases each). Germline V gene lookup returns CDR1 SGHNT and CDR2 YYREEE (reference sequence). The CDR3 contains 15 residues. V lost 0 bases, J lost 0 bases, and 8 bases lay in between.

The chain links TRBV30 to TRBJ2-7; 7 bases map to TRBD1. The CDR3 is 13 amino acids. In germline, CDR1 is GTSNPN, CDR2 SVGIG (reference sequence). Germline trimming cut 4 bases from V and 0 bases from J; bases unmatched to any gene: 3. This CDR3 reads CAWTRTGSYEQYF. CDR3 sequence (DNA): TGTGCCTGGACCAGGACAGGCTCCTACGAGCAGTACTTC.

The V gene is TRBV5-1, the J gene TRBJ1-4; the D is unclear. V gave up 5 bases and J gave up 0 bases, with 8 bases separating them. This CDR3 region has 14 residues. CDR1 and CDR2 from the germline V gene are SGHRS and YFSETQ. The CDR3 DNA sequence: TGCGCCAGCAGTCACCCTGCAACTAATGAAAAACTGTTTTTT. It specifies CASSHPATNEKLFF.

This clone occurred once. The chain combines TRBV14 with TRBJ1-2; D unresolved. The V end lost 1 base, the J end lost 4 bases, and 10 bases lay between the germline ends. The CDR3 contains 14 residues. Germline V gene lookup returns CDR1 SGHDN and CDR2 FVKESK. The CDR3 here is CASSQAQASYGYTF. The CDR3 bases are TGTGCCAGCAGCCAAGCGCAGGCGAGCTATGGCTACACCTTC. The entire variable domain, with the rest obtained from reference TRBV14 and TRBJ1-2, is as follows: EAGVTQFPSHSVIEKGQTVTLRCDPISGHDNLYWYRRVMGKEIKFLLHFVKESKQDESGMPNNRFLAERTGGTYSTLKVQPAELEDSGVYFCASSQAQASYGYTFGSGTRLTVV.

The rearrangement uses TRBV21-1 and TRBJ1-3; the DNA was not compared with TRBD1, the D call given in the table. TRBV21-1 is described as a pseudogene. This CDR3 comprises 15 residues. DNA of the CDR3: TGTGCCAGCAGCAATGGACAGAAAGGTGGAAACACCATATATTTT. It yields the protein CASSNGQKGGNTIYF.

This clone was recorded a few times. The chain links TRBV10-3 to TRBJ1-1; TRBD1 might be the D (5 bases). V dropped 5 bases and J dropped 3 bases, with 16 bases sitting between them. Germline loops: CDR1 ENHRY, CDR2 SYGVKD. The CDR3 runs to 15 residues. The CDR3 spells CAISPTGGRDTEAFF. CDR3 nucleotides: TGTGCCATCAGTCCAACCGGGGGAAGGGACACTGAAGCTTTCTTT.

This clone was observed a few times. The V call is TRBV10-3, the J call TRBJ1-2; D might be TRBD1 (6 bases). V lost 0 bases to trimming and J lost 8 bases, with 19 bases between them. Germline CDR1 ENHRY, CDR2 SYGVKD. The CDR3 runs to 16 residues. CDR3 loop: CAISESSDYRVHGYTF. The CDR3 DNA is TGTGCCATCAGTGAGTCATCCGATTACAGGGTTCACGGCTACACCTTC.

The chain couples TRBV5-1 to TRBJ2-7; weak D call: TRBD2 (5 bases). With 1 base removed from V and 2 bases from J, the gap between germline ends came to 13 bases. The V gene's germline CDR1 is SGHRS and CDR2 YFSETQ. The CDR3 is 15 residues long. The CDR3 DNA follows: TGCGCCAGCAGCTTGTTTAGCGACCCCGCCTACGAGCAGTACTTC. Its protein is CASSLFSDPAYEQYF.

This chain links TRBV7-2 with TRBJ2-3; D remains unclear. CDR1 SGHTA and CDR2 FQGNSA come from the germline V gene. V lost 1 base to trimming and J lost 4 bases, with 3 bases between them. This CDR3 spans 12 amino acids. CDR3 loop: CASSLGPDTQYF. CDR3 DNA sequence: TGTGCCAGCAGCTTAGGGCCAGATACGCAGTATTTT.

The chain uses TRBV5-6 and TRBJ2-1, with 9 nucleotides matching TRBD2. V lost 5 bases to trimming and J lost 2 bases; unmatched junction nucleotides: 5. Per the germline V gene, CDR1 is SGHDT and CDR2 is YYEEEE. This CDR3 comprises 15 residues. The chain's CDR3 is CASSTGTSPYNEQFF. In DNA form, the CDR3 reads TGTGCCAGCAGTACCGGGACTAGCCCCTACAATGAGCAGTTCTTC.

This clone was counted once. The rearrangement links TRBV5-1 to TRBJ1-4, with TRBD1 matching over 9 bases. CDR3 size: 15 residues. Germline CDR1 is SGHRS and CDR2 is YFSETQ. After removal of 0 bases from V and 8 bases from J, the junction contained 5 bases not matched to a gene. CDR3 bases: TGCGCCAGCAGCTTGGCAGGGACAGGGCGCGAAAAACTGTTTTTT. Its translation is CASSLAGTGREKLFF. The complete variable domain, with remaining parts taken from reference TRBV5-1 and TRBJ1-4, reads KAGVTQTPRYLIKTRGQQVTLSCSPISGHRSVSWYQQTPGQGLQFLFEYFSETQRNKGNFPGRFSGRQFSNSRSEMNVSTLELGDSALYLCASSLAGTGREKLFFGSGTQLSVL.

The rearrangement links TRBV6-6 to TRBJ2-3; no clear D. The length of the CDR3 is 14 residues. V was clipped by 5 bases and J by 0 bases, with 9 bases between them. Germline V gene data show CDR1 as MNHNY and CDR2 as SVGAGI (reference sequence). CDR3 loop: CASSPLGSTDTQYF. The CDR3, as DNA: TGTGCCAGCAGTCCCCTCGGTAGCACAGATACGCAGTATTTT.

The V and J genes are TRBV9 and TRBJ1-1; no definite D call. Germline V CDR1 and CDR2: SGDLS, YYNGEE. Trimming stripped 0 bases from V and 0 bases from J, with 9 bases between. The CDR3 is made up of 15 amino acids. The CDR3 spells CASSVASRLNTEAFF. The CDR3 DNA follows: TGTGCCAGCAGCGTAGCTAGCAGGCTGAACACTGAAGCTTTCTTT.

The chain links TRBV2 to TRBJ1-2; a weak D match, TRBD1 (5 bases). This CDR3 is 14 amino acids long. Germline V CDR1 and CDR2: SNHLY, FYNNEI. V gave up 7 bases and J gave up 4 bases, with 16 bases separating them. The CDR3 region has the DNA TGTGCCAGCACCGTGATGGGACTGAGCTATGGCTACACCTTC. It yields the protein CASTVMGLSYGYTF.

The J gene is TRBJ2-1, the V gene TRBV19; no definite D call. The germline V gene has CDR1 LNHDA and CDR2 SQIVND (reference sequence). CDR3 length: 16 amino acids. V lost 6 bases and J 0 bases, leaving 15 bases between the germline ends. The CDR3 reads CASRVYGAGSYNEQFF. The CDR3 nucleotides are TGTGCCAGTAGAGTATATGGAGCCGGCTCCTACAATGAGCAGTTCTTC. Complete variable domain (other parts from reference TRBV19 and TRBJ2-1): DGGITQSPKYLFRKEGQNVTLSCEQNLNHDAMYWYRQDPGQGLRLIYYSQIVNDFQKGDIAEGYSVSREKKESFPLTVTSAQKNPTAFYLCASRVYGAGSYNEQFFGPGTRLTVL.

The sample holds one count of this clone. The V and J genes are TRBV27 and TRBJ2-5, with no clear D. The tail of the sequence fits TRBJ2-7 better, so the J call may be wrong. The V gene's germline CDR1 is MNHEY and CDR2 SMNVEV (reference sequence). The CDR3 has 13 amino acids. Here the CDR3 DNA reads TGTGCCAGCAGTTTGGCTACCTCCTACGAGCAGTACTTC. Its translation: CASSLATSYEQYF.

This chain connects TRBV4-1 to TRBJ1-2, with a weak D call TRBD1 (6 bases). The CDR3 is 13 residues long. V was pared by 4 bases and J by 3 bases, with 9 bases between. The germline V gene encodes CDR1 MGHRA and CDR2 YSYEKL. CDR3 protein: CASSPRGDYGYTF. The CDR3 region has the DNA TGCGCCAGCAGCCCCAGGGGAGACTATGGCTACACCTTC.

The rearrangement joins TRBV11-2 to TRBJ2-5, with 10 bases identical to TRBD1. V shed 6 bases, J shed 5 bases, and the junction held 18 bases outside the gene matches. This CDR3 contains 18 residues. The germline gives CDR1 SGHAT, CDR2 FQNNGV. This chain's CDR3 is CASSLYGHRDRGGETQYF. CDR3 nucleotide sequence: TGTGCCAGCAGTCTTTACGGCCACCGGGACAGGGGAGGGGAGACCCAGTACTTC.